A single sample gave rise to the 26 T cell receptor beta chains below, sequenced in a study of blood T cell repertoires in COVID-19. Profiling relied on immunoSEQ multiplex PCR, and the TCRdb table lists in-frame clones only, not all of them. Of about 27,000 clones in the sample, 88% were seen once. Sequenced input: peripheral blood. These receptors originate from a woman aged 50 to 65 with active COVID-19.

The rearrangement uses TRBV18 and TRBJ2-1; 9 bases line up with TRBD2. CDR3 length: 13 residues. The J segment lost 7 bases and the V segment lost 6 bases, leaving 4 bases of the junction unmatched. Germline V CDR1 and CDR2: KGHSH, LQKENI. The chain's CDR3 is CASSGLAANEQFF. The CDR3 DNA is TGTGCCAGCTCGGGACTAGCCGCGAATGAGCAGTTCTTC.

V is TRBV2 and J is TRBJ2-1; TRBD2 agrees at 7 bases. Trimming cost V 1 base and J 4 bases; bases outside gene matches: 4. The CDR3 is 15 amino acids. The germline CDR1 and CDR2 sequences are SNHLY and FYNNEI. The CDR3 region has the DNA TGTGCCAGCAGTGAAGTGAGCGGGGATTACAATGAGCAGTTCTTC. This translates into CASSEVSGDYNEQFF.

This chain links TRBV27 with TRBJ2-1, with 8 bases aligning to TRBD1. This CDR3 has 15 amino acids. Per the germline V gene, CDR1 is MNHEY and CDR2 is SMNVEV (reference sequence). V was clipped by 6 bases and J by 6 bases; unmatched bases: 10. In DNA, the CDR3 is TGTGCCAGCAGCCAAGACAGGGGAAAGACCAATGAGCAGTTCTTC. Protein: CASSQDRGKTNEQFF.

The chain is built from TRBV3-1 (or the pseudogene TRBV3-2) and TRBJ1-1, with D possibly matching TRBD1 (6 bases). The CDR3 is made up of 13 amino acids. V lost 4 bases and J lost 5, with 11 bases in between. Germline CDR1 is LGHDT and CDR2 is YNNKEL (reference sequence). The CDR3 region is CASSLRGGTEAFF. In nucleotides, the CDR3 is TGTGCCAGCAGCCTCAGGGGTGGGACTGAAGCTTTCTTT.

The chain links TRBV2 to TRBJ1-4, with a weak D call TRBD1 (6 bases). The CDR3 runs 14 residues. Germline V gene lookup returns CDR1 SNHLY and CDR2 FYNNEI. The CDR3 DNA is TGTGCTCCCTTAAGGGGGGGATCGGGAGAAAAACTGTTTTTT. This codes for CAPLRGGSGEKLFF.

The chain joins TRBV5-1 to TRBJ1-2; no firm D call. Trimming cost V 4 bases and J 0 bases, with 7 bases left between them. CDR3 length equals 13 residues. The germline gives CDR1 SGHRS, CDR2 YFSETQ. Here the CDR3 reads CASSQAANYGYTF. Here the CDR3 DNA reads TGCGCCAGCAGCCAGGCAGCTAACTATGGCTACACCTTC.

The chain links TRBV6-5 to TRBJ2-7; unclear D gene. The CDR3 runs 16 residues. V shed 2 bases and J shed 2 bases, with 16 bases lying between them. Germline V gives CDR1 MNHEY, CDR2 SVGAGI. DNA for the CDR3: TGTGCCAGCAGTTACAGCGATGTCTCTCCGACCTACGAGCAGTACTTC. Translated: CASSYSDVSPTYEQYF.

The rearrangement uses TRBV30 and TRBJ2-5, with 12 bases that match TRBD2. The V and J ends lost 3 bases and 4 bases, in that order; junction bases with no gene match: 3. The CDR3 is 14 residues long. CDR1 is GTSNPN, CDR2 SVGIG, per germline (reference sequence). The CDR3 region has the DNA TGTGCCTGGAGATCTAGCGGGAGGGGAGAGACCCAGTACTTC. Translation: CAWRSSGRGETQYF.

The V call is TRBV5-1, the J call TRBJ1-2; 9 bases are a match to TRBD1. Germline-derived CDR1 and CDR2 are SGHRS and YFSETQ. V lost 4 bases to trimming and J lost 6 bases; unmatched junction nucleotides: 4. This CDR3 region has 13 residues. CDR3 loop: CASSLRDRDGYTF. The CDR3, as DNA: TGCGCCAGCAGCCTCCGGGACAGGGATGGCTACACCTTC.

The chain recombines TRBV5-1 with TRBJ2-7; 7 nucleotides agree with TRBD1. The germline V gene encodes CDR1 SGHRS and CDR2 YFSETQ. The CDR3 contains 15 residues. J lost 3 bases, V lost 4 bases, and 10 bases had no gene match. This CDR3 reads CASSEQGGSGYEQYF. CDR3 nucleotide sequence: TGCGCCAGCAGCGAGCAAGGGGGCTCGGGCTACGAGCAGTACTTC. The complete variable domain, with remaining parts taken from reference TRBV5-1 and TRBJ2-7, reads KAGVTQTPRYLIKTRGQQVTLSCSPISGHRSVSWYQQTPGQGLQFLFEYFSETQRNKGNFPGRFSGRQFSNSRSEMNVSTLELGDSALYLCASSEQGGSGYEQYFGPGTRLTVT.

A remark on this clone: The germline gene is not matched at one end of the junction; a read error may be the cause. This rearrangement joins TRBV7-9 to TRBJ2-5; D is unclear. Germline V gene sequence: CDR1 SEHNR, CDR2 FQNEAQ (reference sequence). The CDR3 is 12 residues long. The CDR3: CASSLEGEAQYF. The CDR3 nucleotides read TGTGCCAGCAGCTTAGAAGGAGAGGCCCAGTACTTC.

This clone was recorded once. The rearrangement uses TRBV7-8 and TRBJ1-5, with D uncertain. Trimming left V 1 base short and J 9 bases short, with 10 bases between. The CDR3 runs to 13 residues. Germline V lookup: CDR1 SGHVS, CDR2 FQNEAQ. The CDR3, as DNA: TGTGCCAGCAGCTTAGAACGGGGAGGGCCCCAGCATTTT. Its translation is CASSLERGGPQHF.

The V gene is TRBV2, the J gene TRBJ1-6, with D perhaps matching TRBD1 (6 bases). Deletions cut 4 bases from V and 10 bases from J, with 17 bases between. Germline CDR1 reads SNHLY; CDR2 reads FYNNEI. This CDR3 has 15 amino acids. Here the CDR3 DNA reads TGTGCCAGCAGTGGGGAAAGGGGGGGAGAATCACCCCTCCACTTT. Translating gives CASSGERGGESPLHF.

The chain uses TRBV7-6 and TRBJ2-1, with 8 bases aligning to TRBD2. Unmatched junction bases numbered 11, after V lost 5 bases and J lost 2 bases. Per the germline V gene, CDR1 is SGHVS and CDR2 is FNYEAQ. This CDR3 spans 17 amino acids. CDR3 residues: CASSGAGAAPPYNEQFF. The CDR3, as DNA: TGTGCCAGCAGCGGAGCGGGGGCGGCCCCACCCTACAATGAGCAGTTCTTC. The variable domain in full, completed from reference TRBV7-6 and TRBJ2-1, reads GAGVSQSPRYKVTKRGQDVALRCDPISGHVSLYWYRQALGQGPEFLTYFNYEAQQDKSGLPNDRFSAERPEGSISTLTIQRTEQRDSAMYRCASSGAGAAPPYNEQFFGPGTRLTVL.

V is TRBV6-1 and J is TRBJ2-3; D perhaps matches TRBD1 (6 bases). CDR1 is MNHNS, CDR2 SASEGT, per germline. Trimming left V 1 base short and J 2 bases short, with 7 bases between. The CDR3 is 14 residues long. CDR3 sequence reads: CASSEDRATDTQYF. CDR3 sequence (DNA): TGTGCCAGCAGTGAAGACAGGGCCACAGATACGCAGTATTTT.

The J gene is TRBJ2-3, the V gene TRBV7-3; TRBD2 aligns across 8 bases. Germline V gene sequence: CDR1 SGHTA, CDR2 FQGTGA. The CDR3 spans 13 residues. The ends lost 4 bases at V and 6 bases at J; junction bases unmatched: 3. The CDR3 nucleotides read TGTGCCAGCAGCTCCGGGACTAGGGATACGCAGTATTTT. Protein product: CASSSGTRDTQYF.

The rearrangement links TRBV6-6 to TRBJ2-7, with TRBD2 matching 10 bases. Germline V lookup: CDR1 MNHNY, CDR2 SVGAGI (reference sequence). After removal of 9 bases from V and 7 bases from J, the junction contained 9 bases not matched to a gene. The CDR3 has 13 residues. CDR3 residues: CASRAGGPGEQYF. The CDR3 DNA follows: TGTGCCAGTAGAGCGGGAGGGCCGGGGGAGCAGTACTTC.

The rearrangement uses TRBV2 and TRBJ1-6, with D maybe TRBD1 (6 bases). The CDR3 has 16 amino acids. Per the germline V gene, CDR1 is SNHLY and CDR2 is FYNNEI. Trimming pared 6 bases from V and 0 bases from J, leaving 12 bases between. In nucleotides, the CDR3 is TGTGCCAGCAGGACTGACAGGAACTCCTATAATTCACCCCTCCACTTT. This sequence encodes CASRTDRNSYNSPLHF.

The J gene is TRBJ1-3, the V gene TRBV6-5; perhaps TRBD1 as D (6 bases). The V gene's germline CDR1 is MNHEY and CDR2 SVGAGI. The germline V and J ends were trimmed by 7 bases and 2 bases, with 12 bases remaining between them. The CDR3 runs to 14 residues. CDR3 nucleotides: TGTGCCAGCACCGGGACAAACCCTGGAAACACCATATATTTT. It is translated as CASTGTNPGNTIYF.

V usage is TRBV19 and J usage is TRBJ1-1; 9 bases map to TRBD1. The germline CDR1 and CDR2 sequences are LNHDA and SQIVND (reference sequence). CDR3 length: 15 residues. V was pared by 4 bases and J by 3 bases, with 6 bases of the junction left unmatched. For the CDR3, the DNA is TGTGCCAGTAGTAGGGGGACAGGGTGGGACACTGAAGCTTTCTTT. This codes for CASSRGTGWDTEAFF.

The rearrangement uses TRBV30 and TRBJ2-7; tentative D call: TRBD2 (6 bases). The germline V gene has CDR1 GTSNPN and CDR2 SVGIG (reference sequence). The CDR3 is 19 residues long. V lost 0 bases and J 0 bases, leaving 24 bases between the germline ends. CDR3 DNA: TGTGCCTGGAGTGTATTTTCGGGGGACCTCTTTAGCAGCTCCTACGAGCAGTACTTC. It yields the protein CAWSVFSGDLFSSSYEQYF.

V and J are TRBV3-1 (or the pseudogene TRBV3-2) and TRBJ2-4; D may be TRBD2 (5 bases). CDR1 is LGHDT and CDR2 is YNNKEL in the germline V gene (reference sequence). The CDR3 has 18 amino acids. Trimming removed 0 bases at V and 3 bases at J, with 18 bases between. In nucleotides, the CDR3 is TGTGCCAGCAGCCAAGAAAGTGGGAGTACGTTGGGCAAAAACATTCAGTACTTC. The encoded protein is CASSQESGSTLGKNIQYF.

The rearrangement uses TRBV28 and TRBJ2-3; no firm D call. CDR3 length: 13 residues. Between the trimmed V and J ends, which lost 2 bases and 2 bases, there was a span of 5 bases. CDR1 and CDR2 from the germline V gene are MDHEN and SYDVKM. The CDR3 bases are TGTGCCAGCAGTTTAGACTTCACAGATACGCAGTATTTT. This translates into CASSLDFTDTQYF.

The chain has TRBV5-1 and TRBJ1-2; 7 bases line up with TRBD1. The CDR3 extends over 14 amino acids. The germline V gene has CDR1 SGHRS and CDR2 YFSETQ. V trimming: 2 bases; J trimming: 5 bases; junction bases outside the gene matches: 6. The CDR3 DNA reads TGCGCCAGCAGCTTAAGGACAGGCGCATATGGCTACACCTTC. This codes for CASSLRTGAYGYTF.

This rearrangement joins TRBV7-3 to TRBJ1-2; D gene ambiguous. The CDR3 is made up of 13 amino acids. The V gene lost 5 bases and the J gene lost 2 bases, with 9 bases spanning the gap. Per germline, CDR1 SGHTA and CDR2 FQGTGA. The CDR3 sequence: CASSPSGNYGYTF. The CDR3 DNA reads as TGTGCCAGCAGCCCCTCGGGGAACTATGGCTACACCTTC.

The genes are TRBV2 and TRBJ2-1; weak D call: TRBD2 (5 bases). Germline CDR1 and CDR2: SNHLY and FYNNEI. This CDR3 has 16 residues. The ends were cut back, 3 bases at V and 5 bases at J, with 17 bases in the middle. This CDR3 reads CASSERARDIDNEQFF. CDR3 nucleotide sequence: TGTGCCAGCAGTGAGCGGGCCCGCGATATCGACAATGAGCAGTTCTTC.